This T cell receptor beta chain was documented in a study of radiation and T cells in renal cell carcinoma. Sequenced by immunoSEQ multiplex PCR; TCRdb stores in-frame clones only, minus some. This sample yields about 59,000 clones, of which more than 60% are seen a single time; about 7.3% belongs to the top ten. CDR1 and CDR2 from the germline V gene are MNHNS and SASEGT. The CDR3 runs to 15 residues. Trimming pared 7 bases from V and 4 bases from J, leaving 19 bases between. This clone was seen just once. Time point indicated: baseline pretreatment blood. Regarding treatment: 15 Gy SBRT to primary tumor, nephrectomy 4 weeks later. Serial blood draws occurred at baseline and 2 and 4 weeks post-SBRT.

The chain has TRBV6-1 and TRBJ1-2; D unresolved. The source was blood, collected from a patient whose treatment included radiotherapy and nephrectomy. This sequence was found in a man aged 55 to 69 with renal cell carcinoma. CDR3 amino acids: CASKEWGTQAYGYTF. The CDR3 DNA sequence: TGTGCCAGCAAGGAATGGGGAACCCAAGCCTATGGCTACACCTTC.